What follows are 27 T cell receptor beta chains derived from one specimen sequenced in a study of blood T cell repertoires in COVID-19. Generated by immunoSEQ multiplex PCR, the TCRdb table keeps only in-frame clones and is missing some. The sample lists hundreds of thousands of clones, less than 85% occurring once. Sequencing input: peripheral blood. These receptors all come from a woman between 65 and 79 years old with active or convalescent COVID-19.

The rearrangement joins TRBV7-8 to TRBJ1-1; 9 bases line up with TRBD1. CDR3 size: 14 residues. The V and J ends lost 6 bases and 4 bases, in that order; junction bases with no gene match: 6. Germline CDR1 is SGHVS and CDR2 is FQNEAQ. The DNA of the CDR3 is TGTGCCAGCAGTCGTACAGGGGGCGCCACTGAAGCTTTCTTT. Translation: CASSRTGGATEAFF.

The chain carries TRBV19 and TRBJ1-1, with D tentatively TRBD1 (5 bases). V lost 10 bases, J lost 4 bases, and 22 bases lay in between. Germline values: CDR1 LNHDA, CDR2 SQIVND (reference sequence). This CDR3 has 15 amino acids. CDR3 DNA sequence: TGTGCCACCTCCCGGGGGATAGGGTTTGCCACTGAAGCTTTCTTT. It translates to CATSRGIGFATEAFF.

The rearrangement joins TRBV10-3 to TRBJ2-2; 10 bases align to TRBD1. The junction had 3 bases not matched to a gene; V was cut back by 9 bases and J by 2 bases. Germline V gene sequence: CDR1 ENHRY, CDR2 SYGVKD. CDR3 size: 14 residues. The CDR3 coding sequence is TGTGCCATTAGGGACAGGGGTAACACCGGGGAGCTGTTTTTT. Its translation is CAIRDRGNTGELFF.

The sample holds one count of this clone. The chain recombines TRBV28 with TRBJ2-7; TRBD2 matches 8 bases. The CDR3 is 14 residues long. Trimming cost V 8 bases and J 2 bases; bases outside gene matches: 8. Germline V gene lookup returns CDR1 MDHEN and CDR2 SYDVKM. The CDR3 spells CASASGGKAYEQYF. The CDR3 nucleotides read TGTGCCAGCGCGTCGGGGGGGAAGGCCTACGAGCAGTACTTC.

This chain joins TRBV24-1 and TRBJ2-1; weak D call: TRBD2 (6 bases). This CDR3 region has 15 residues. Germline-derived CDR1 and CDR2 are KGHDR and SFDVKD. Trimming took 5 bases from V and 2 from J, leaving 12 bases between them. In DNA, the CDR3 is TGTGCCACCAGTGCGGGGGACCCCCCCTACAATGAGCAGTTCTTC. Translated, it gives CATSAGDPPYNEQFF.

The rearrangement links TRBV28 to TRBJ1-6, with 7 positions matching TRBD1. Germline CDR1 is MDHEN and CDR2 is SYDVKM. V lost 4 bases and J lost 4; bases outside the gene matches: 4. This CDR3 contains 15 residues. The CDR3 DNA follows: TGTGCCAGCAGTTCGGGACAGATTTATAATTCACCCCTCCACTTT. This translates into CASSSGQIYNSPLHF.

This chain connects TRBV9 to TRBJ1-4; D is possibly TRBD1 (6 bases). The length of the CDR3 is 15 residues. Trimming stripped 2 bases from V and 2 bases from J, with 10 bases between. CDR1 SGDLS and CDR2 YYNGEE come from the germline V gene. The CDR3 sequence is CASSVNQGTNEKLFF. CDR3 DNA sequence: TGTGCCAGCAGCGTCAATCAGGGGACTAATGAAAAACTGTTTTTT. The full variable domain, in which reference TRBV9 and TRBJ1-4 provide the parts outside the CDR3, is DSGVTQTPKHLITATGQRVTLRCSPRSGDLSVYWYQQSLDQGLQFLIQYYNGEERAKGNILERFSAQQFPDLHSELNLSSLELGDSALYFCASSVNQGTNEKLFFGSGTQLSVL.

This clone occurred once. The sample contains more than one DNA sequence encoding this CDR3. V usage is TRBV7-2 and J usage is TRBJ2-1; 8 nucleotides match TRBD2. This CDR3 spans 15 amino acids. Germline V gives CDR1 SGHTA, CDR2 FQGNSA. V lost 1 base and J lost 4; bases outside the gene matches: 3. The CDR3 sequence: CASSLVAGGYNEQFF. The CDR3 nucleotides read TGTGCCAGCAGCTTAGTGGCGGGGGGTTACAATGAGCAGTTCTTC.

This clone was seen a handful of times. The chain joins TRBV4-1 to TRBJ2-1, with 8 positions matching TRBD2. V dropped 3 bases and J dropped 8; count of bases not matched to a gene: 9. The CDR3 consists of 15 residues. Germline assignment: CDR1 MGHRA and CDR2 YSYEKL. The CDR3 loop is CASSHPLGGAYEQFF. In DNA form, the CDR3 reads TGCGCCAGCAGCCACCCCCTCGGGGGGGCCTATGAGCAGTTCTTC.

The V gene is TRBV7-3, the J gene TRBJ1-1; no clear D. The germline V and J ends were trimmed by 3 bases and 3 bases, with 8 bases remaining between them. CDR3 length equals 13 residues. Germline-derived CDR1 and CDR2 are SGHTA and FQGTGA. The CDR3 coding sequence is TGTGCCAGCAGCTTTTCAGTGGACACTGAAGCTTTCTTT. Translation gives CASSFSVDTEAFF.

This clone was picked up many times. This chain links TRBV19 with TRBJ1-1, with TRBD1 as a possible D gene (6 bases). Between the trimmed V and J ends, which lost 3 bases and 2 bases, there was a span of 10 bases. This CDR3 comprises 14 residues. Germline V gene lookup returns CDR1 LNHDA and CDR2 SQIVND (reference sequence). As DNA, the CDR3 is TGTGCCAGTAGTATTGGACAGACCAACACTGAAGCTTTCTTT. This encodes CASSIGQTNTEAFF. The full variable domain, with the rest looked up from reference TRBV19 and TRBJ1-1, is DGGITQSPKYLFRKEGQNVTLSCEQNLNHDAMYWYRQDPGQGLRLIYYSQIVNDFQKGDIAEGYSVSREKKESFPLTVTSAQKNPTAFYLCASSIGQTNTEAFFGQGTRLTVV.

This chain joins TRBV5-1 and TRBJ2-7; 8 positions agree with TRBD2. The junction had 9 bases not matched to a gene; V was cut back by 5 bases and J by 2 bases. Per the germline V gene, CDR1 is SGHRS and CDR2 is YFSETQ. The CDR3 contains 15 residues. CDR3 nucleotide sequence: TGCGCCAGCAGTAATGGACTAGCCCCTGCCTACGAGCAGTACTTC. This sequence encodes CASSNGLAPAYEQYF.

The genes are TRBV6-6 and TRBJ1-2; TRBD1 aligns across 7 bases. CDR3 size: 15 residues. The V gene end was trimmed by 0 bases and the J gene end by 2 bases; junction bases not matched to a gene: 3. Germline values: CDR1 MNHNY, CDR2 SVGAGI (reference sequence). CDR3 nucleotide sequence: TGTGCCAGCAGTTACTCGGGACAGCACAACTATGGCTACACCTTC. Protein: CASSYSGQHNYGYTF.

The genes are TRBV7-5 and TRBJ2-6; the table gives TRBD1 as D, unverified against the DNA. TRBV7-5 is a documented pseudogene. The CDR3 has 14 amino acids. Here the CDR3 DNA reads TGTGCCAGTAACGATACAGCTGGGGCCAACGTCCTGACTTTC. This translates into CASNDTAGANVLTF.

V and J are TRBV29-1 and TRBJ1-1; no clear D gene. The CDR3 loop spans 14 amino acids. Per germline, CDR1 SQVTM and CDR2 ANQGSEA. The V end lost 7 bases, the J end lost 0 bases, and 15 bases lay between the germline ends. The CDR3 DNA is TGCAGCGCCCAGTTGCCCATAATGAACACTGAAGCTTTCTTT. Its protein is CSAQLPIMNTEAFF.

The chain is built from TRBV7-2 and TRBJ2-1, with 11 bases identical to TRBD2. The CDR3 is 15 residues long. V lost 2 bases to trimming and J lost 10 bases; unmatched junction nucleotides: 7. Germline lookup yields CDR1 SGHTA and CDR2 FQGNSA. The CDR3 protein is CASSLLAGGASEQFF. CDR3 DNA: TGTGCCAGCAGCTTACTAGCGGGGGGTGCGTCCGAGCAGTTCTTC. Full variable domain (remainder filled in from reference TRBV7-2 and TRBJ2-1): GAGVSQSPSNKVTEKGKDVELRCDPISGHTALYWYRQSLGQGLEFLIYFQGNSAPDKSGLPSDRFSAERTGGSVSTLTIQRTQQEDSAVYLCASSLLAGGASEQFFGPGTRLTVL.

This chain joins TRBV3-1 (or the pseudogene TRBV3-2) and TRBJ2-3; possibly TRBD1 for D (5 bases). Germline V CDR1 and CDR2: LGHDT, YNNKEL (reference sequence). The CDR3 spans 13 residues. V was cut by 1 base and J by 9 bases, with 11 bases left in between. CDR3 protein: CASSQVQGATQYF. CDR3 DNA: TGTGCCAGCAGCCAAGTCCAGGGCGCCACGCAGTATTTT.

The V call is TRBV5-6, the J call TRBJ2-2, with a tentative D call TRBD2 (5 bases). CDR1 and CDR2 (germline): SGHDT, YYEEEE. There are 16 residues in the CDR3. Trimming pared 5 bases from V and 5 bases from J, leaving 19 bases between. The CDR3 is CASRPYIGDRTGELFF. CDR3 DNA sequence: TGTGCCAGCAGACCATATATCGGGGATAGGACCGGGGAGCTGTTTTTT.

The J gene is TRBJ1-1, the V gene TRBV27, with D perhaps TRBD1 (6 bases). Per the germline V gene, CDR1 is MNHEY and CDR2 is SMNVEV (reference sequence). The CDR3 extends over 15 amino acids. V was clipped by 0 bases and J by 1 base, with 9 bases between them. The CDR3 coding sequence is TGTGCCAGCAGTTTATCTTCAGGGGCGAACACTGAAGCTTTCTTT. Translated, it gives CASSLSSGANTEAFF.

The chain is built from TRBV5-4 and TRBJ2-5; 8 bases line up with TRBD2. The CDR3 spans 17 residues. V shed 4 bases and J 1 base; nucleotides not matched to a gene: 12. In germline, CDR1 is SGHNT, CDR2 YYREEE (reference sequence). The DNA for the CDR3 is TGTGCCAGCAGCCCGGGCGGGGCGGGAGGCCTCCAAGAGACCCAGTACTTC. Residues: CASSPGGAGGLQETQYF.

The V gene is TRBV2, the J gene TRBJ2-1; TRBD2 matches 13 bases. With V trimmed by 5 bases and J by 9 bases, 4 bases remained unmatched. Germline CDR1 is SNHLY and CDR2 is FYNNEI. The CDR3 runs to 14 residues. This CDR3 is CASSYRTSGGEQFF. CDR3 DNA sequence: TGTGCCAGCAGTTATCGGACTAGCGGGGGTGAGCAGTTCTTC.

The chain has TRBV5-1 and TRBJ1-1; weak D call: TRBD1 (5 bases). The CDR3 is 15 residues long. V was cut by 0 bases and J by 5 bases, with 14 bases left in between. The germline V gene encodes CDR1 SGHRS and CDR2 YFSETQ. In nucleotides, the CDR3 is TGCGCCAGCAGCTTGGGGGGCGCGGGAGGGACTGAAGCTTTCTTT. It codes for CASSLGGAGGTEAFF.

J is TRBJ1-3 and V is TRBV15, with D perhaps TRBD1 (5 bases). V shed 0 bases and J shed 0 bases, with 6 bases lying between them. The CDR3 extends over 15 amino acids. CDR1 and CDR2 (germline): LNHNV, YYDKDF (reference sequence). This chain's CDR3 is CATSRDRDSGNTIYF. For the CDR3, the DNA is TGTGCCACCAGCAGAGACAGGGACTCTGGAAACACCATATATTTT.

This sequence joins TRBV28 and TRBJ1-1; 7 bases fit TRBD1. The germline V gene has CDR1 MDHEN and CDR2 SYDVKM. The CDR3 runs 14 residues. The CDR3 reads CASLGEGQSNEAFF. CDR3 nucleotide sequence: TGTGCGTCTTTGGGAGAGGGACAGAGTAATGAAGCTTTCTTT.

This sequence joins TRBV15 and TRBJ2-1; 11 bases match TRBD2. The V gene's germline CDR1 is LNHNV and CDR2 YYDKDF (reference sequence). There are 16 residues in the CDR3. V shed 5 bases and J 12 bases; nucleotides not matched to a gene: 15. The CDR3 DNA follows: TGTGCCACCAGCCCCCGTGGGACTAGCGGTAGCGGAGGGCAGTTCTTC. Protein product: CATSPRGTSGSGGQFF.

V and J are TRBV2 and TRBJ1-1, with 9 bases aligning to TRBD1. The CDR3 has 14 residues. The ends lost 7 bases at V and 5 bases at J; junction bases unmatched: 8. Germline lookup yields CDR1 SNHLY and CDR2 FYNNEI. The CDR3, as DNA: TGTGCCAGCAACCCGACGGACAGGGGTACTGAAGCTTTCTTT. Protein: CASNPTDRGTEAFF.

The chain has TRBV11-2 and TRBJ2-7, with 9 bases identical to TRBD2. V gave up 4 bases and J gave up 2 bases; unmatched junction bases: 12. CDR1 and CDR2 (germline): SGHAT, FQNNGV. The length of the CDR3 is 17 residues. This CDR3 is CASSSYPAGGTAYEQYF. CDR3 nucleotide sequence: TGTGCCAGCAGCTCCTACCCAGCGGGAGGTACGGCCTACGAGCAGTACTTC.